The sequence of this TCR beta chain was determined in a study of T-cell reconstitution after alpha-beta-depleted transplantation in children. Study-wide findings and caveats: Alpha-beta T cells present about two months after transplant were reported to originate from several hundred expanded graft clones.

In this sample, this clonotype turned up many times. Its specificity is unknown. TCRbeta library preparation incorporated unique molecular identifiers. TCRdb recomputed calls from the PCR reads with MiXCR, one row per CDR3 protein. Of about 210,000 distinct CDR3 sequences listed, over 15% are singletons. The germline CDR1 and CDR2 sequences are SEHNR and FQNEAQ (reference sequence). V was trimmed by 8 bases and J by 6 bases, leaving 11 bases between them. This CDR3 is built from 11 residues. The sample here was PBMCs, mostly from graft donor cells, taken 360 days after TCRalphabeta/CD19-depleted stem cell transplant. V is TRBV7-9 and J is TRBJ2-7; tentatively, D is TRBD2 (6 bases). This receptor was taken from a male patient aged 2 to 10 who had a stem cell transplant for acute lymphoblastic leukemia, so the T cells may come from the graft donor. CDR3 nucleotide sequence: TGTGCCAGCGTGGGGGGAACCGAGCAGTACTTC. Its protein is CASVGGTEQYF.